These 4 T cell receptor beta chains originate from one sample sequenced in a study of OX40 agonist ivuxolimab in advanced cancers. Clones were sequenced by immunoSEQ multiplex PCR, and TCRdb holds only the in-frame ones, with some missing. The data show 55,000 to 65,000 clones, 80% to 95% seen once. Sequencing was performed on CD4+ or CD8+ T cells sorted from blood, taken in a trial of the OX40 agonist ivuxolimab. Receptors originate from an adult with an advanced solid tumor such as melanoma, head and neck, liver or kidney cancer.

V and J are TRBV6-1 and TRBJ1-1, with D possibly matching TRBD1 (5 bases). Trimming took off 6 bases at V and 5 bases at J, with 16 bases between the two ends. The germline gives CDR1 MNHNS, CDR2 SASEGT. The CDR3 totals 14 residues. CDR3 DNA sequence: TGTGCCAGCAGGGAGGGGACCGGAGGGACTGAAGCTTTCTTT. As protein: CASREGTGGTEAFF.

This chain connects TRBV4-2 to TRBJ2-2; unclear D gene. CDR3 length: 15 amino acids. CDR1 LGHNA and CDR2 YNFKEQ come from the germline V gene. Trimming shortened V by 4 bases and J by 1 base, and 10 bases separated the two germline ends. CDR3 nucleotide sequence: TGTGCCAGCAGCCCGGACCCAATGAACACCGGGGAGCTGTTTTTT. Its protein is CASSPDPMNTGELFF.

The chain recombines TRBV27 with TRBJ1-1; the D gene is possibly TRBD1 (5 bases). The V end was cut by 7 bases, the J end by 0 bases, with 15 bases between. The CDR3 length is 15 residues. Germline values: CDR1 MNHEY, CDR2 SMNVEV (reference sequence). CDR3 region: CASTEAGPMNTEAFF. CDR3 nucleotides: TGTGCCAGCACCGAGGCAGGGCCCATGAACACTGAAGCTTTCTTT.

The rearrangement links TRBV29-1 to TRBJ1-1; no definite D call. CDR1 is SQVTM, CDR2 ANQGSEA, per germline. Trimming shortened V by 6 bases and J by 2 bases, and 13 bases separated the two germline ends. CDR3 length: 13 amino acids. CDR3 region: CSVAGPGNTEAFF. CDR3 DNA sequence: TGCAGCGTCGCCGGACCGGGAAACACTGAAGCTTTCTTT.